These 21 T cell receptor beta chains were sequenced from one sample in a study of blood T cell repertoires in COVID-19. Only in-frame clones appear in the TCRdb table, and some are missing; sequencing was by immunoSEQ multiplex PCR. The data show 250,000 to 350,000 clones, 70% to 85% seen once. The sample comprised peripheral blood. These receptors were collected from a human donor with COVID-19, enrolled during active disease. The donor label of this sample is uncertain.

This chain links TRBV19 with TRBJ2-7; 9 bases fit TRBD2. Germline V gives CDR1 LNHDA, CDR2 SQIVND (reference sequence). The CDR3 runs to 13 residues. V trimming: 6 bases; J trimming: 7 bases; junction bases outside the gene matches: 7. The CDR3 is CASRASGATEQYF. The CDR3 coding sequence is TGTGCCAGTAGGGCTAGCGGGGCTACGGAGCAGTACTTC.

In its sample, this clone was seen a few times. The gene calls are TRBV4-3 and TRBJ2-6; D unresolved. Germline CDR1 reads LGHNA; CDR2 reads YSLEER. Trimming removed 0 bases at V and 1 base at J, with 7 bases between. The CDR3 length is 16 residues. CDR3 sequence reads: CASSQDTGSGANVLTF. The CDR3 DNA is TGCGCCAGCAGCCAAGATACGGGTTCTGGGGCCAACGTCCTGACTTTC.

This clone was picked up one time. This chain joins TRBV29-1 and TRBJ2-3, with D uncertain. The V gene's germline CDR1 is SQVTM and CDR2 ANQGSEA. The germline V and J ends were trimmed by 5 bases and 3 bases, with 12 bases remaining between them. The CDR3 totals 13 residues. The CDR3 is CSVLFELTDTQYF. CDR3 sequence (DNA): TGCAGCGTTCTATTCGAACTTACAGATACGCAGTATTTT.

The chain employs TRBV6-6 and TRBJ2-1, with D tentatively TRBD2 (6 bases). This CDR3 is 15 amino acids long. Trimming shortened V by 2 bases and J by 3 bases, and 11 bases separated the two germline ends. CDR1 and CDR2 (germline): MNHNY, SVGAGI (reference sequence). The CDR3 DNA sequence: TGTGCCAGCAGTTACATTACTAGCCACTACAATGAGCAGTTCTTC. The encoded protein is CASSYITSHYNEQFF.

V usage is TRBV11-2 and J usage is TRBJ1-4; no clear D gene. V dropped 6 bases and J dropped 10 bases, with 30 bases sitting between them. The CDR3 length is 18 residues. Germline CDR1 reads SGHAT; CDR2 reads FQNNGV. CDR3 protein: CASRKDGEREYPRGKLFF. In DNA, the CDR3 is TGTGCCAGCAGAAAGGACGGGGAGCGAGAATACCCCCGGGGAAAACTGTTTTTT.

This chain joins TRBV6-5 and TRBJ2-7; tentative D call: TRBD1 (6 bases). V lost 2 bases and J lost 4, with 9 bases in between. This CDR3 spans 13 amino acids. Germline values: CDR1 MNHEY, CDR2 SVGAGI. The CDR3 spells CASSYRQGYEQYF. For the CDR3, the DNA is TGTGCCAGCAGTTACCGCCAGGGGTACGAGCAGTACTTC.

The chain is built from TRBV30 and TRBJ2-3; D remains unclear. This CDR3 is built from 13 residues. Trimming took 2 bases from V and 0 from J, leaving 6 bases between them. The germline gives CDR1 GTSNPN, CDR2 SVGIG (reference sequence). The DNA for the CDR3 is TGTGCCTGGAGTTCCCAAAGCACAGATACGCAGTATTTT. Amino acids: CAWSSQSTDTQYF.

CDR3 loop: CASSSDRDGYTF. The CDR3 coding sequence is TGTGCCAGCAGCTCGGACAGGGATGGCTACACCTTC. The chain combines TRBV5-6 with TRBJ1-2; 8 bases line up with TRBD1. Germline V CDR1 and CDR2: SGHDT, YYEEEE. J was trimmed by 6 bases and V by 3 bases; bases with no gene match: 1. This CDR3 has 12 amino acids.

This clone was seen more than once but under ten times. The J gene is TRBJ1-4, the V gene TRBV7-9, with unresolved D. The germline gives CDR1 SEHNR, CDR2 FQNEAQ (reference sequence). V lost 5 bases and J 8 bases, leaving 9 bases between the germline ends. The CDR3 is 12 residues long. DNA for the CDR3: TGTGCCAGCAGCCCCCCCTCCGAAAAACTGTTTTTT. Residues: CASSPPSEKLFF.

The chain is built from TRBV28 and TRBJ2-5; D may be TRBD1 (6 bases). The CDR3 is 13 amino acids. Germline lookup yields CDR1 MDHEN and CDR2 SYDVKM. Trimming left V 6 bases short and J 4 bases short, with 12 bases between. CDR3 loop: CASSAQGRETQYF. CDR3 in DNA: TGTGCCAGCAGCGCACAGGGCCGAGAGACCCAGTACTTC.

This clone was detected only a few times. This rearrangement joins TRBV30 to TRBJ2-1; 8 positions match TRBD2. Germline CDR1 is GTSNPN and CDR2 is SVGIG (reference sequence). Losses at the gene ends were 7 bases for V and 4 bases for J; bases not matched to a gene: 9. The CDR3 runs 14 residues. CDR3 in amino acids: CAFTGTSHYNEQFF. The CDR3 coding sequence is TGTGCCTTTACCGGGACTAGTCATTACAATGAGCAGTTCTTC. Complete variable domain (other parts from reference TRBV30 and TRBJ2-1): SQTIHQWPATLVQPVGSPLSLECTVEGTSNPNLYWYRQAAGRGLQLLFYSVGIGQISSEVPQNLSASRPQDRQFILSSKKLLLSDSGFYLCAFTGTSHYNEQFFGPGTRLTVL.

The chain carries TRBV18 and TRBJ1-4, with a possible D match to TRBD1 (6 bases). The CDR3 covers 14 residues. The germline V and J ends were trimmed by 3 bases and 8 bases, with 13 bases remaining between them. Germline V lookup: CDR1 KGHSH, CDR2 LQKENI. CDR3: CASSPEQGYEKLFF. In DNA form, the CDR3 reads TGTGCCAGCTCACCGGAGCAGGGGTACGAAAAACTGTTTTTT.

This sequence joins TRBV19 and TRBJ1-1, with a weak D call TRBD1 (6 bases). Trimming took off 6 bases at V and 5 bases at J, with 19 bases between the two ends. Per the germline V gene, CDR1 is LNHDA and CDR2 is SQIVND (reference sequence). The CDR3 length is 15 residues. In DNA, the CDR3 is TGTGCCAGTAGCCTTGGGGGGGGCGCAGTAACTGAAGCTTTCTTT. Translating it yields CASSLGGGAVTEAFF.

The chain couples TRBV9 to TRBJ1-1, with 7 bases identical to TRBD1. The CDR3 consists of 13 residues. With V trimmed by 4 bases and J by 6 bases, 6 bases remained unmatched. CDR1 and CDR2 (germline): SGDLS, YYNGEE. DNA for the CDR3: TGTGCCAGCAGCTCCAGAGGGGGCTCTGAAGCTTTCTTT. Translation: CASSSRGGSEAFF. Complete variable domain (other parts from reference TRBV9 and TRBJ1-1): DSGVTQTPKHLITATGQRVTLRCSPRSGDLSVYWYQQSLDQGLQFLIQYYNGEERAKGNILERFSAQQFPDLHSELNLSSLELGDSALYFCASSSRGGSEAFFGQGTRLTVV.

The chain employs TRBV29-1 and TRBJ2-7, with D maybe TRBD2 (6 bases). The germline gives CDR1 SQVTM, CDR2 ANQGSEA. V was shortened by 0 bases and J by 3 bases, with 9 bases between the two germline ends. CDR3 size: 13 residues. CDR3 sequence: CSVEESGVYEQYF. CDR3 nucleotides: TGCAGCGTTGAAGAGTCGGGGGTCTACGAGCAGTACTTC.

The chain carries TRBV4-2 and TRBJ2-3; 8 bases are a match to TRBD2. With V trimmed by 0 bases and J by 2 bases, 7 bases remained unmatched. The germline gives CDR1 LGHNA, CDR2 YNFKEQ. The CDR3 has 17 amino acids. For the CDR3, the DNA is TGTGCCAGCAGCCAAGATTACACTAGCGGATACACAGATACGCAGTATTTT. Translated, it gives CASSQDYTSGYTDTQYF.

The chain links TRBV15 to TRBJ2-1, with TRBD2 matching 10 bases. The CDR3 runs to 17 residues. Germline V lookup: CDR1 LNHNV, CDR2 YYDKDF (reference sequence). Trimming removed 0 bases from V and 3 bases from J; junction bases left unmatched: 5. CDR3 coding DNA: TGTGCCACCAGCAGAGAACCCCTAGCGGGAGTCTACAATGAGCAGTTCTTC. Translation gives CATSREPLAGVYNEQFF.

The chain joins TRBV10-1 to TRBJ2-7, with TRBD1 matching 7 bases. Germline CDR1 WNHNN, CDR2 SYGVQD (reference sequence). V lost 7 bases and J lost 3; bases outside the gene matches: 12. CDR3 length: 15 residues. The chain's CDR3 is CASTIEGGQIYEQYF. CDR3 nucleotides: TGCGCCAGCACTATCGAAGGGGGACAGATCTACGAGCAGTACTTC.

The chain links TRBV2 to TRBJ2-7; maybe TRBD1 (5 bases). The CDR3 loop spans 16 amino acids. CDR1 SNHLY and CDR2 FYNNEI come from the germline V gene. V was pared by 0 bases and J by 4 bases, with 16 bases between. The CDR3 is CASSEALPGAGYEQYF. In nucleotides, the CDR3 is TGTGCCAGCAGTGAAGCGCTCCCTGGGGCAGGGTACGAGCAGTACTTC.

V gene TRBV9 combines with J gene TRBJ1-4; D perhaps matches TRBD1 (5 bases). The CDR3 length is 17 residues. Germline V gene sequence: CDR1 SGDLS, CDR2 YYNGEE. V was clipped by 0 bases and J by 0 bases, with 12 bases between them. The CDR3 region has the DNA TGTGCCAGCAGCGTAGGGGGGGGGAACCCAACTAATGAAAAACTGTTTTTT. Residues: CASSVGGGNPTNEKLFF.

The table lists this clone with a count of one. The chain joins TRBV28 to TRBJ1-5; 8 bases line up with TRBD1. Germline V lookup: CDR1 MDHEN, CDR2 SYDVKM. This CDR3 spans 17 amino acids. V lost 2 bases, J lost 6 bases, and 12 bases stayed unmatched. CDR3 nucleotide sequence: TGTGCCAGCAGTTTACTGCTATCATCAGGGGGCTTTCAGCCCCAGCATTTT. Translation gives CASSLLLSSGGFQPQHF.